This TCR beta chain was captured by sequencing in a study of Graves' ophthalmopathy and Graves' hyperthyroidism. Study at large: Absence of ophthalmopathy within 18 months of follow-up defined stable hyperthyroidism.

Per germline, CDR1 SQVTM and CDR2 ANQGSEA. The germline V and J ends were trimmed by 6 bases and 2 bases, with 14 bases remaining between them. CDR3 length equals 14 residues. As to this clonotype: As yet, its antigen is unknown.

Findings of the study overall: Blood samples also showed most expanded thyroid clonotypes exceeding 0.001 frequency.

The study amplified TCR beta CDR3 regions using RNA transcripts. RT-PCR in the first round used HTBI primers; a second-round multiplex PCR followed. TCRdb fed the multiplex PCR reads into MiXCR, producing one record per CDR3 protein. Here the sample spans around 1.1 million distinct CDR3 sequences, less than 45% being singletons. Newly diagnosed, the hyperthyroidism patients had under 2 months' duration and were aged 18 to 65. The V call is TRBV29-1, the J call TRBJ1-3, with D uncertain. The sequence was collected from an adult man with Graves' hyperthyroidism. Sequenced material: peripheral blood or thyroid tissue (not recorded which). The CDR3 DNA is TGCAGCGTCACCAGGTACGGCACTGGAAACACCATATATTTT. Protein: CSVTRYGTGNTIYF. Drawing the rest from reference TRBV29-1 and TRBJ1-3, the complete variable domain is SAVISQKPSRDICQRGTSLTIQCQVDSQVTMMFWYRQQPGQSLTLIATANQGSEATYESGFVIDKFPISRPNLTFSTLTVSNMSPEDSSIYLCSVTRYGTGNTIYFGEGSWLTVV.